This entry features one TCR beta chain sequence. Deep was the level used in running the assay. Only in-frame clones appear in the TCRdb table, and some are missing; sequencing was by immunoSEQ multiplex PCR. This table holds 550,000 to 800,000 clones, 90% found once. CDR3 length equals 13 residues. Per germline, CDR1 SQVTM and CDR2 ANQGSEA. Trimming took 4 bases from V and 4 from J, leaving 13 bases between them. This sample stems from a study of shared clonotypes between healthy human individuals. J is TRBJ2-5 and V is TRBV29-1, with a tentative D call TRBD1 (6 bases). This receptor was obtained from a man aged 18 to 35 in good health. Some clones in this sample may be carry-over from other donors' samples. Sequencing used memory CD8+ T cells from PBMCs. The subset denotes: CD45RO+ cells pooled with CCR7-negative TemRA cells. CDR3 loop: CSVGGGFGETQYF. The CDR3 nucleotides read TGCAGCGTTGGAGGGGGTTTTGGAGAGACCCAGTACTTC.